This T cell receptor (beta chain) was obtained from a study of blood T cell repertoires in COVID-19. Turning to the study itself: Samples representing acute and convalescent COVID-19 were sourced from the United States, Italy and Spain.

The CDR3 length is 16 residues. CDR1 MGHRA and CDR2 YSYEKL come from the germline V gene. The V end lost 3 bases, the J end lost 1 base, and 13 bases lay between the germline ends. As handled by the study authors: Estimates of nucleated cell counts were drawn from the amplification of reference gene primers. Sequenced by immunoSEQ multiplex PCR; TCRdb stores in-frame clones only, minus some. That table supplies the V and J calls and clone size; D and trimming were determined from the DNA. This table holds about 66,000 clones, about 86% found once. The sequence was collected from a man in his forties or fifties with active COVID-19. The rearrangement joins TRBV4-1 to TRBJ2-1; the D is unclear. Input material: peripheral blood. As DNA, the CDR3 is TGCGCCAGCAGCCAGCCTGCTAGGTCTTCCTACAATGAGCAGTTCTTC. Translating it yields CASSQPARSSYNEQFF.